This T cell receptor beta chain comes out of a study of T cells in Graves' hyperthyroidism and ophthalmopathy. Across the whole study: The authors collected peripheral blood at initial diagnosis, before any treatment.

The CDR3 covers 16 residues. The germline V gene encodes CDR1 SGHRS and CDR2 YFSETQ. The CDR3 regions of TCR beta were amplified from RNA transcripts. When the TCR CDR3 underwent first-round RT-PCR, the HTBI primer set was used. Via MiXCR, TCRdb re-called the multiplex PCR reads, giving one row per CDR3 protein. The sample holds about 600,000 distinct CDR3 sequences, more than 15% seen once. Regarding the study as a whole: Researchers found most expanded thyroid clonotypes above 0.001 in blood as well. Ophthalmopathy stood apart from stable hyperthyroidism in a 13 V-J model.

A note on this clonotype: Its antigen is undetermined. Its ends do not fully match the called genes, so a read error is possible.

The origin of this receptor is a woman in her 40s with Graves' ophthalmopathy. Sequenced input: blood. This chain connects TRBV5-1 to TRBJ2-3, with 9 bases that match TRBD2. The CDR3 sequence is CASSPNRTSGTDTQYF. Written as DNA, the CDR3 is TGTGCCAGCAGCCCCAATCGGACTAGCGGCACAGATACGCAGTATTTT. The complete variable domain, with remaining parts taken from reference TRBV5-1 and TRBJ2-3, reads KAGVTQTPRYLIKTRGQQVTLSCSPISGHRSVSWYQQTPGQGLQFLFEYFSETQRNKGNFPGRFSGRQFSNSRSEMNVSTLELGDSALYLCASSPNRTSGTDTQYFGPGTRLTVL.